This TCR beta chain originates from a study of identical twins. This clonotype was found a few times. The CDR3 totals 15 residues. Trimming shortened V by 0 bases and J by 1 base, and 7 bases separated the two germline ends. Per germline, CDR1 SGHNT and CDR2 YYREEE (reference sequence). No donor was unhealthy or non-Caucasian. TCRdb re-called the 5' RACE reads with MiXCR, one entry per CDR3 protein. The data hold hundreds of thousands of distinct CDR3 sequences, with more than 6.5% observed a single time. This sample also appeared in a second study, on yellow fever vaccine responses in identical twins.

The clonotype was recovered from a woman between 18 and 29 years old in good health. The sample comprised memory (CD45RO+) T cells sorted from blood. The genes are TRBV5-4 and TRBJ2-2; perhaps TRBD2 as D (5 bases). CDR3 in amino acids: CASSLAGMNTGELFF. The DNA for the CDR3 is TGTGCCAGCAGCTTGGCGGGAATGAACACCGGGGAGCTGTTTTTT.